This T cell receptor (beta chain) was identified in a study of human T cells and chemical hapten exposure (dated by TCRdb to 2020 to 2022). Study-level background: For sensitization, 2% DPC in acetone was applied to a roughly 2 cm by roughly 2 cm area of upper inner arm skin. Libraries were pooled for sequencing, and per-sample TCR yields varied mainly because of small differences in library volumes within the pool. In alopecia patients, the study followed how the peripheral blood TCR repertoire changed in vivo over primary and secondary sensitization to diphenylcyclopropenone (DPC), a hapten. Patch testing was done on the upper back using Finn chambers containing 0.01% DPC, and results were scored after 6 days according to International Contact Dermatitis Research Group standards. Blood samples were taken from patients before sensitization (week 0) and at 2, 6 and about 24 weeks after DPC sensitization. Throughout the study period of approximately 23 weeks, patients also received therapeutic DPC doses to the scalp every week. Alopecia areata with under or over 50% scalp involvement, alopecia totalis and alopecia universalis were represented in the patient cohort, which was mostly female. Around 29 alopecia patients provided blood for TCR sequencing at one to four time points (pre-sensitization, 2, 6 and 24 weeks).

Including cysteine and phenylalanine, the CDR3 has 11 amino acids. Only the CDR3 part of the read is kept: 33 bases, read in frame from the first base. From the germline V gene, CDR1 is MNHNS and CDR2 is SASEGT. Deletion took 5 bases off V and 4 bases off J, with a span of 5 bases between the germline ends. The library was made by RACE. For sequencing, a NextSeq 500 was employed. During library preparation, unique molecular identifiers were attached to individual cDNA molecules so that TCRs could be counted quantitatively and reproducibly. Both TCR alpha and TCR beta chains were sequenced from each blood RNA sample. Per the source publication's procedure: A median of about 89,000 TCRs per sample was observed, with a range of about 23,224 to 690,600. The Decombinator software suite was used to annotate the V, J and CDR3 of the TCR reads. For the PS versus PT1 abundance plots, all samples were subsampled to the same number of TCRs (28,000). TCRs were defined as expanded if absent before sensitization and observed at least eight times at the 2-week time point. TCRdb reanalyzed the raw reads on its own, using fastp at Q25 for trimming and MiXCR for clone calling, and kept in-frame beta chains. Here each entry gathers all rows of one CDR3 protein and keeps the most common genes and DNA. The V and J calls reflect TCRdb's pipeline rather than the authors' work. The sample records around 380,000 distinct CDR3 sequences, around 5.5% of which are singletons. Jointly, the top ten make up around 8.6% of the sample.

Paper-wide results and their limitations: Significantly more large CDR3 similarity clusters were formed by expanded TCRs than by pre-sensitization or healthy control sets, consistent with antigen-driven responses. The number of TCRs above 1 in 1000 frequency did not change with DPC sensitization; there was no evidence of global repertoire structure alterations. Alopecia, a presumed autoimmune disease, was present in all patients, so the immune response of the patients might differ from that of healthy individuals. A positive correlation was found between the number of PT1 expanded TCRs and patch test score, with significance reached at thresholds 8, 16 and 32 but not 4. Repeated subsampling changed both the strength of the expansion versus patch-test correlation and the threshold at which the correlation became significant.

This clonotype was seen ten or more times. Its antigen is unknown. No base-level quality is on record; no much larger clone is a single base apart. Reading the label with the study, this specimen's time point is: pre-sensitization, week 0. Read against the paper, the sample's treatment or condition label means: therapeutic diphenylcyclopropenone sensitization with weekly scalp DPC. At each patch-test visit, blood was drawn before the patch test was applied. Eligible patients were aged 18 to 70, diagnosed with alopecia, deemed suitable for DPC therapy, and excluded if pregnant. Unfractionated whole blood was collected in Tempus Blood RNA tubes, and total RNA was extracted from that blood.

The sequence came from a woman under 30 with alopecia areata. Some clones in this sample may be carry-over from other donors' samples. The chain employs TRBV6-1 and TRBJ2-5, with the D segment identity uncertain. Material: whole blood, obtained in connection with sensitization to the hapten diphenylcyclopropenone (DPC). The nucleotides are TGTGCCAGCAGTCTTATAGAGACCCAGTACTTC. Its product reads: CASSLIETQYF.